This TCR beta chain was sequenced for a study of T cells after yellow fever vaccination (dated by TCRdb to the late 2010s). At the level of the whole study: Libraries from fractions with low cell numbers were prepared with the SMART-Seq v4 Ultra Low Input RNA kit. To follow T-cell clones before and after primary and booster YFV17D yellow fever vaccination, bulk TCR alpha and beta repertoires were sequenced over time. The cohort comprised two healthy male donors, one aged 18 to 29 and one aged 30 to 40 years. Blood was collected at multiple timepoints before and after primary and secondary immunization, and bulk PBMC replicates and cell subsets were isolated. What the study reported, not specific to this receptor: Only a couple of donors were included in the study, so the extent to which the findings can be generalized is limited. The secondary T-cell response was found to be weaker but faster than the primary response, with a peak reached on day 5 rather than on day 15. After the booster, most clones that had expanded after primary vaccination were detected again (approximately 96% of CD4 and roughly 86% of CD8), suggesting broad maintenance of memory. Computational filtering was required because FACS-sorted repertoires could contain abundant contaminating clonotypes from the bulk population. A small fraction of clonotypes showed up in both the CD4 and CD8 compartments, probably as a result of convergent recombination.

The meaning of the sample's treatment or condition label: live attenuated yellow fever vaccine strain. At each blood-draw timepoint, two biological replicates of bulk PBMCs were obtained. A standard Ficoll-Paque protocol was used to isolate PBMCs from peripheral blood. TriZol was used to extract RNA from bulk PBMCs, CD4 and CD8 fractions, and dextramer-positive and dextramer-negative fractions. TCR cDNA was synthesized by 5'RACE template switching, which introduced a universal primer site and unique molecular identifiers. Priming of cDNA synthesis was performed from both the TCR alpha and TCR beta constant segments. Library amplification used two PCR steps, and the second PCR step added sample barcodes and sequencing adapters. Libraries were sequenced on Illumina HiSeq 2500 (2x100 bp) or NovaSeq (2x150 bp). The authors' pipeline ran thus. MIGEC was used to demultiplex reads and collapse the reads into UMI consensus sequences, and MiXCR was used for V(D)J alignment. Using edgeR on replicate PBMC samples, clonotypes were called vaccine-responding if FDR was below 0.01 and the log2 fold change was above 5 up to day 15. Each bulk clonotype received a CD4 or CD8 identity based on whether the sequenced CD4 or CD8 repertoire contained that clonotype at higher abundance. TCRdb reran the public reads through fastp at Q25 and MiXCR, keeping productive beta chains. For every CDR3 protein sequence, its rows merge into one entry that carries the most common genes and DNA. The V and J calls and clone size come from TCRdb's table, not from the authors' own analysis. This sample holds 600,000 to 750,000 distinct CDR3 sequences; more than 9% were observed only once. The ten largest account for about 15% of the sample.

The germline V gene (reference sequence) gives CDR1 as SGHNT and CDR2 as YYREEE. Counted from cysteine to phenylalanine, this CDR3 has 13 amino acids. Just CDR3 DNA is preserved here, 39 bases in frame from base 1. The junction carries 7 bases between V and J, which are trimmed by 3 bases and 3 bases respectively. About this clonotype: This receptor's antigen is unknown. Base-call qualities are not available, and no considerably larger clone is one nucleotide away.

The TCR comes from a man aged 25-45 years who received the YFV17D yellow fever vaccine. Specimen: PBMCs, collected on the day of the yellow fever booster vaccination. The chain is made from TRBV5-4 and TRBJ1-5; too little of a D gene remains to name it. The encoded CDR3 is CASSSDPNQPQHF. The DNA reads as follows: TGTGCCAGCAGCTCCGACCCCAATCAGCCCCAGCATTTT.